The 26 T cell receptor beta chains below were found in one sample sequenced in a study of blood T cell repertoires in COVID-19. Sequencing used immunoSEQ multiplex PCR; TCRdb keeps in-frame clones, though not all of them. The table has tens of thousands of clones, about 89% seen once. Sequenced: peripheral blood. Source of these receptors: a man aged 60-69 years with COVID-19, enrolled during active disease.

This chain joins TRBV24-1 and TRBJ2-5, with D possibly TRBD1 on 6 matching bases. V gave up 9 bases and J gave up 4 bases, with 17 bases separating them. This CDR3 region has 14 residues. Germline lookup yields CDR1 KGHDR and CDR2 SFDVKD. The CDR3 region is CATASQGNSETQYF. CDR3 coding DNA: TGTGCCACCGCCTCACAGGGTAACTCAGAGACCCAGTACTTC.

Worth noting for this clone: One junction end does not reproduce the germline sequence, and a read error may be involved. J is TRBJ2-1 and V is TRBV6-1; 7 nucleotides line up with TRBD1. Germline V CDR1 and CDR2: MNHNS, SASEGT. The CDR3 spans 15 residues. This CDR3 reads CASSEGGAGYNEQFF. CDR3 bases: TGTGCCAGCAGCGAAGGGGGCGCAGGCTACAATGAGCAGTTCTTC.

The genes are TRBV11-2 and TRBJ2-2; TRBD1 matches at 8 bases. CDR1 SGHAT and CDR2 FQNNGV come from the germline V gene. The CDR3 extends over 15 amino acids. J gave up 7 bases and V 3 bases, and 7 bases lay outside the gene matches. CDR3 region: CASSFGQGGSGELFF. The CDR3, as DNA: TGTGCCAGCAGCTTCGGACAGGGTGGGAGCGGGGAGCTGTTTTTT.

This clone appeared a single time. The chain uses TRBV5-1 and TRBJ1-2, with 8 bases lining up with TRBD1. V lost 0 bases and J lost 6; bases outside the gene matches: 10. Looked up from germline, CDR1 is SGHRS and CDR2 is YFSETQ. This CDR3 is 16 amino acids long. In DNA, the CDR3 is TGCGCCAGCAGCTTGGAATTGTCAGGGGGCGATGATGGCTACACCTTC. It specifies CASSLELSGGDDGYTF.

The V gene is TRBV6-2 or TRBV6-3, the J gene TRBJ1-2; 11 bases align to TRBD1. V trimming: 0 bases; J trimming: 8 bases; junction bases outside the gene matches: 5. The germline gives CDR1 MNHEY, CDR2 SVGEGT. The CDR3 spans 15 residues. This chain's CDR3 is CASSYSGQGAFGYTF. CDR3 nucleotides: TGTGCCAGCAGTTACTCCGGACAGGGGGCGTTCGGCTACACCTTC.

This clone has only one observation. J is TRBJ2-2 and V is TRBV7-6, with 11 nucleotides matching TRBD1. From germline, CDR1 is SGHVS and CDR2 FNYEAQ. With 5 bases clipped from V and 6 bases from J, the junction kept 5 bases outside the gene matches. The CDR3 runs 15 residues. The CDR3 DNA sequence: TGTGCCAGCAGCGAGGACAGGGGGCGAGCCGGGGAGCTGTTTTTT. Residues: CASSEDRGRAGELFF.

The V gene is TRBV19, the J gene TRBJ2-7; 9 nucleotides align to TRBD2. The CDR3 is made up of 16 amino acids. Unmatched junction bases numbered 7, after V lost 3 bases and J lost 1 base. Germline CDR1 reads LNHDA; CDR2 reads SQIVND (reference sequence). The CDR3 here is CASSMATSGLSYEQYF. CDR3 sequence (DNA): TGTGCCAGTAGTATGGCGACTAGCGGCCTATCCTACGAGCAGTACTTC.

Here the CDR3 DNA reads TGCAGACCACCCTTATCCCGGGACAGGGCCTCCTTTCTTGAAGCTTTCTTT. Encoded protein: CRPPLSRDRASFLEAFF. This chain joins TRBV29-1 and TRBJ1-1, with TRBD1 matching 9 bases. The germline CDR1 and CDR2 sequences are SQVTM and ANQGSEA. This CDR3 contains 17 residues.

CDR3 bases: TGTGCCAGCTCACTTGGAAGAATAGCGGGATCCACAGATACGCAGTATTTT. Encoded protein: CASSLGRIAGSTDTQYF. The rearrangement joins TRBV18 to TRBJ2-3; 8 bases are a match to TRBD2. The CDR3 has 17 amino acids. V lost 4 bases and J lost 2; bases outside the gene matches: 11. The germline CDR1 and CDR2 sequences are KGHSH and LQKENI.

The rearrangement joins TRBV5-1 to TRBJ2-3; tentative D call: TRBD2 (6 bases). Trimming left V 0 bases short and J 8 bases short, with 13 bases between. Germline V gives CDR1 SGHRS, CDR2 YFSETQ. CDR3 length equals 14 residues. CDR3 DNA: TGCGCCAGCAGCTTGGTCGGGAGTGGGGGTACGCAGTATTTT. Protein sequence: CASSLVGSGGTQYF.

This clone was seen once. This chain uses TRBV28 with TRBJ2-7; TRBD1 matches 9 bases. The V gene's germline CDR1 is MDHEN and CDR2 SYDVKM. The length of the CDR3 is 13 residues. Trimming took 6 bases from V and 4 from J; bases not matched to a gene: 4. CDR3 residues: CASRGTGRYEQYF. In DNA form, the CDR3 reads TGTGCCAGCAGGGGGACAGGGCGATACGAGCAGTACTTC.

The CDR3 region has the DNA TGTGCCAGTAGTAATGGACAGGGGGCCCGAGATTCACCCCTCCACTTT. This encodes CASSNGQGARDSPLHF. The chain couples TRBV19 to TRBJ1-6, with 11 bases that match TRBD1. V lost 4 bases to trimming and J lost 8 bases; unmatched junction nucleotides: 7. Germline assignment: CDR1 LNHDA and CDR2 SQIVND (reference sequence). The CDR3 length is 16 residues.

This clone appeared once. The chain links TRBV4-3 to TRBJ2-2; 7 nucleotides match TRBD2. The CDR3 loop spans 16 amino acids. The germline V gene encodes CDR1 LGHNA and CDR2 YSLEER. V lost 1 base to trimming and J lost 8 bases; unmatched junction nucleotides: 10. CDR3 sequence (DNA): TGCGCCAGCAGCCAAGTGGCAGGGAGGGTCACTGGGGAGCTGTTTTTT. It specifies CASSQVAGRVTGELFF.

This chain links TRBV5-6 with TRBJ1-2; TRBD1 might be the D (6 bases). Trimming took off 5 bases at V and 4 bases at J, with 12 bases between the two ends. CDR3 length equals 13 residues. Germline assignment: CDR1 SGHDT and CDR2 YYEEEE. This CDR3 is CASRAQGFYGYTF. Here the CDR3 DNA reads TGTGCCAGCAGGGCACAGGGTTTCTATGGCTACACCTTC.

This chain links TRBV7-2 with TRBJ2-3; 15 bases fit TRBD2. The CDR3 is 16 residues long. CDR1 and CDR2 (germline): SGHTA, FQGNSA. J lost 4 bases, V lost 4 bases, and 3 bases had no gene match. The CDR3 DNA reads TGTGCCAGCAGCTCGGGACTAGCGGGAGGCGCAGATACGCAGTATTTT. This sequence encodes CASSSGLAGGADTQYF. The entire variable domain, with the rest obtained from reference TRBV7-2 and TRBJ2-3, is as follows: GAGVSQSPSNKVTEKGKDVELRCDPISGHTALYWYRQSLGQGLEFLIYFQGNSAPDKSGLPSDRFSAERTGGSVSTLTIQRTQQEDSAVYLCASSSGLAGGADTQYFGPGTRLTVL.

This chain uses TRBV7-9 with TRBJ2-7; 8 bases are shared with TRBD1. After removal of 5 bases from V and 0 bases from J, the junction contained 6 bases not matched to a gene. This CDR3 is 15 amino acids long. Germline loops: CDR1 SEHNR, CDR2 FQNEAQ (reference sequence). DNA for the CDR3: TGTGCCAGCAGCCCCCGAGGACAGGGCTCCTACGAGCAGTACTTC. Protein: CASSPRGQGSYEQYF.

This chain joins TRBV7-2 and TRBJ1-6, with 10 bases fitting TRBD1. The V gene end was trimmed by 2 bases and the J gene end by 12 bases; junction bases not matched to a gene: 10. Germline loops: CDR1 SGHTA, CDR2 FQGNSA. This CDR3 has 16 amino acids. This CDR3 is CASSLSLGGQGRPLHF. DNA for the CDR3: TGTGCCAGCAGCTTATCTCTGGGGGGACAGGGGAGACCCCTCCACTTT.

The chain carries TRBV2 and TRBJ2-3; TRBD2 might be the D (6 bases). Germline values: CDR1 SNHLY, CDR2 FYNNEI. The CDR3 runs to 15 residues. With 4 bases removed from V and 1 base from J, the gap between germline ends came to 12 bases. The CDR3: CASSGLVYGTDTQYF. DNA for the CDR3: TGTGCCAGCAGTGGACTAGTTTACGGCACAGATACGCAGTATTTT.

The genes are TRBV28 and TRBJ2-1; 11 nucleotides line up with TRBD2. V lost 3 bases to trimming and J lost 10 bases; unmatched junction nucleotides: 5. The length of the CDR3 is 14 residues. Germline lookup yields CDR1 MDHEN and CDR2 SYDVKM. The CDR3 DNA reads TGTGCCAGCAGTTTTCTAGCGGGAGGCCTGGAGCAGTTCTTC. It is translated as CASSFLAGGLEQFF.

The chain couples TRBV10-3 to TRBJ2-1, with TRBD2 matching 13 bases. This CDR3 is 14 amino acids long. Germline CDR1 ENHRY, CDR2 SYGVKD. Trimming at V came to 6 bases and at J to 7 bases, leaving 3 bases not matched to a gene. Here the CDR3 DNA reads TGTGCCATCAGGGGGACTAGCGGGAAGAATGAGCAGTTCTTC. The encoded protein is CAIRGTSGKNEQFF.

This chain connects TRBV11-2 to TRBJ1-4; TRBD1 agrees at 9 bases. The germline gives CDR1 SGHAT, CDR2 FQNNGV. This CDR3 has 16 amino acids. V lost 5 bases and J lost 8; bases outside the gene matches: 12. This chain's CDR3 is CASSDETGGAGEKLFF. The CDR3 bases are TGTGCCAGCAGCGATGAAACAGGGGGCGCAGGAGAAAAACTGTTTTTT.

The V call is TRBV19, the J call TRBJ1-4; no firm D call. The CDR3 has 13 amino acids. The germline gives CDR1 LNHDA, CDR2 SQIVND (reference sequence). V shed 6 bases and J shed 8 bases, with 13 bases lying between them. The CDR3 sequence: CASSPSQAEKLFF. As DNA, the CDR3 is TGTGCCAGTAGCCCCTCCCAGGCCGAAAAACTGTTTTTT.

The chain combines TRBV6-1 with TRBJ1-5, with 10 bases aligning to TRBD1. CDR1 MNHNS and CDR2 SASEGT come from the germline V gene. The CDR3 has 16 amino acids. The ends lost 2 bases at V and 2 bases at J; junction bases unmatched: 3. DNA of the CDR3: TGTGCCAGCAGTGAATTGACAGGGGGCGGCAATCAGCCCCAGCATTTT. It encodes CASSELTGGGNQPQHF.

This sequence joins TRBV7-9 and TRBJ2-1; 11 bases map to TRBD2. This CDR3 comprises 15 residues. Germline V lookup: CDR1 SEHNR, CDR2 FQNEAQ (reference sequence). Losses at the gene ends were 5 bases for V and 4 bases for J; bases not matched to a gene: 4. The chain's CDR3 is CASSPRTSGYNEQFF. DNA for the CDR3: TGTGCCAGCAGCCCCCGGACTAGCGGGTACAATGAGCAGTTCTTC.

CDR3 sequence: CASSKVGSGRATGELFF. The CDR3 nucleotides read TGTGCCAGCAGCAAAGTAGGTAGCGGGAGGGCCACCGGGGAGCTGTTTTTT. The chain carries TRBV21-1 and TRBJ2-2; the table names TRBD2, a call not compared with the DNA. TRBV21-1 has pseudogene status. The CDR3 has 17 residues.

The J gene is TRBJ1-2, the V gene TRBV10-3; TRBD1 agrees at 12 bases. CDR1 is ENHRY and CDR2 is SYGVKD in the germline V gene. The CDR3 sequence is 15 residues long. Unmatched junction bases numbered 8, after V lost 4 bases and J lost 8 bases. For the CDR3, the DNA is TGTGCCATCAGTGGTCCGGGACAGGGGGCGCCGGGCTACACCTTC. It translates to CAISGPGQGAPGYTF.